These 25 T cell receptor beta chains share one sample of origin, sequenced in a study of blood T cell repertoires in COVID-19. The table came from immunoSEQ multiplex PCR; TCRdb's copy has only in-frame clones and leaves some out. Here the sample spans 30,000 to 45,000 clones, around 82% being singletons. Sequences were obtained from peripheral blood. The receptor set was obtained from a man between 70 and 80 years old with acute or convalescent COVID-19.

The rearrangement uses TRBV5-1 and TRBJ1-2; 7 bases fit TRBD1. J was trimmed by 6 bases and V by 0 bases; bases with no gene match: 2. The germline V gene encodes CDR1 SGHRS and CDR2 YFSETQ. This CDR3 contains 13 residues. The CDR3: CASSLGGGDGYTF. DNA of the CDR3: TGCGCCAGCAGCTTGGGAGGGGGCGATGGCTACACCTTC.

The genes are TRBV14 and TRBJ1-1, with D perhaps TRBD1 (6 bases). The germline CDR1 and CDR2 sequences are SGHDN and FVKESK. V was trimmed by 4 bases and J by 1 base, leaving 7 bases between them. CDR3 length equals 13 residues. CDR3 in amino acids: CASSRQENTEAFF. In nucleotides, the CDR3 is TGTGCCAGCAGCCGACAGGAGAACACTGAAGCTTTCTTT.

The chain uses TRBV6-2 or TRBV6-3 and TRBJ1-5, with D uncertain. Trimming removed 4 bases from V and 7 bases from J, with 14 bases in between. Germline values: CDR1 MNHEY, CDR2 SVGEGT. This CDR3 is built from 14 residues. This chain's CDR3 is CASSLEGALQPQHF. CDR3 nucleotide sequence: TGTGCCAGCAGTTTAGAGGGTGCCCTACAGCCCCAGCATTTT.

The CDR3 DNA sequence: TGCGCCAGCAGCTCCCGACTAGCGGGAGGGAATGAGCAGTTCTTC. Amino acids: CASSSRLAGGNEQFF. The chain links TRBV4-3 to TRBJ2-1; 14 nucleotides align to TRBD2. Germline V gene data show CDR1 as LGHNA and CDR2 as YSLEER. The CDR3 totals 15 residues. J lost 7 bases, V lost 5 bases, and 4 bases had no gene match.

CDR3 sequence (DNA): TGTGCCAGCAGTCTCTCCTCAGGGTTCGATCAGCCCCAGCATTTT. Its translation: CASSLSSGFDQPQHF. The chain uses TRBV6-1 and TRBJ1-5; D may be TRBD1 (5 bases). Germline CDR1 and CDR2: MNHNS and SASEGT. The CDR3 runs 15 residues. V lost 5 bases and J 5 bases, leaving 16 bases between the germline ends.

For the CDR3, the DNA is TGCGCCAGCAGCCAAAAAAAGGGACTCCCACAGTACTTC. Its protein product is CASSQKKGLPQYF. The chain has TRBV4-3 and TRBJ2-5, with D possibly matching TRBD2 (6 bases). From germline, CDR1 is LGHNA and CDR2 YSLEER. The ends were cut back, 2 bases at V and 11 bases at J, with 15 bases in the middle. The CDR3 has 13 residues.

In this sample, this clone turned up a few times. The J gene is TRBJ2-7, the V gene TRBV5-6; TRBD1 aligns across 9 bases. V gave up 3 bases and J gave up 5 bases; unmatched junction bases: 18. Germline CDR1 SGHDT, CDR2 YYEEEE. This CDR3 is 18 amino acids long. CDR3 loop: CASSSVTGGSSTVHEQYF. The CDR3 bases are TGTGCCAGCAGCTCTGTGACAGGGGGATCCTCTACTGTTCACGAGCAGTACTTC.

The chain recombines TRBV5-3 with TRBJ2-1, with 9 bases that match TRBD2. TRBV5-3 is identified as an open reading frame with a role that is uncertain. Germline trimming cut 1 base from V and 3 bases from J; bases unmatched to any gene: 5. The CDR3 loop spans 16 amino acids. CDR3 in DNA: TGTGCCAGAAGCTTGATTAGCGGGGGCGTCTACAATGAGCAGTTCTTC. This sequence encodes CARSLISGGVYNEQFF.

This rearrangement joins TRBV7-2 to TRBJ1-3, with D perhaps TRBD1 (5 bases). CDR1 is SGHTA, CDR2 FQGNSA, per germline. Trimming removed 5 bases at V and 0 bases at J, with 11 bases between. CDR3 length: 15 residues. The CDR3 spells CASSPQATSGNTIYF. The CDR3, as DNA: TGTGCCAGCAGCCCACAGGCTACCTCTGGAAACACCATATATTTT.

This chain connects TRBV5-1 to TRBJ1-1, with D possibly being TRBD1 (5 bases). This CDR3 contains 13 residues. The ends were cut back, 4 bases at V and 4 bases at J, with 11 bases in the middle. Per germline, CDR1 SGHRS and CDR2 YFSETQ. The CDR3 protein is CASSTGQGTEAFF. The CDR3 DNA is TGCGCCAGCAGCACAGGTCAGGGCACTGAAGCTTTCTTT.

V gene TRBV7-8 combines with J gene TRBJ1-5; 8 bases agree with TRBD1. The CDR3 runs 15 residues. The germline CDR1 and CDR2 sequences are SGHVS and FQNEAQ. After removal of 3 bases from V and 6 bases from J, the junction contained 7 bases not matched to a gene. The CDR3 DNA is TGTGCCAGCAGCTTGAACCGGGACAGGACTCAGCCCCAGCATTTT. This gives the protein CASSLNRDRTQPQHF.

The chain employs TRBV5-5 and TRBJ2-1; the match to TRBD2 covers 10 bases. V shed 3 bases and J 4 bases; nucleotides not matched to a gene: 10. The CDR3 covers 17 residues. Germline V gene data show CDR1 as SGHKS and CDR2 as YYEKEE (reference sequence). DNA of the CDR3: TGTGCCAGCAGCTATTCCCCTCTAGCGGGGGTTTACAATGAGCAGTTCTTC. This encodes CASSYSPLAGVYNEQFF.

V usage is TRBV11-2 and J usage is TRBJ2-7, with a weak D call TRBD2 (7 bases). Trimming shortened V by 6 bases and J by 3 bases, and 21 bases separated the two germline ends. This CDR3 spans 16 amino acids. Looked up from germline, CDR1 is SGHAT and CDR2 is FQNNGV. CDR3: CASRGGAGAGHYEQYF. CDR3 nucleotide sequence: TGTGCCAGCAGAGGGGGGGCGGGGGCAGGTCACTACGAGCAGTACTTC.

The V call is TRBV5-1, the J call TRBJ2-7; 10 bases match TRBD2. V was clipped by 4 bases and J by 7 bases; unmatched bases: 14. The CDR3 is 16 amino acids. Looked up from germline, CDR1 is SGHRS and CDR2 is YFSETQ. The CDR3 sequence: CASSPGVAGGSGEQYF. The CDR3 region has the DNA TGCGCCAGCAGCCCGGGAGTAGCGGGAGGAAGTGGGGAGCAGTACTTC.

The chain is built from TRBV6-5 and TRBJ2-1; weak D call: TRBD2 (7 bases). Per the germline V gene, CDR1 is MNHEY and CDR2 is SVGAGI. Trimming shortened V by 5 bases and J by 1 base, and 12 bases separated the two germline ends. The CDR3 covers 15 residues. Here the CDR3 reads CASSRGGASYNEQFF. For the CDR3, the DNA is TGTGCCAGCAGTCGTGGGGGGGCTTCCTACAATGAGCAGTTCTTC.

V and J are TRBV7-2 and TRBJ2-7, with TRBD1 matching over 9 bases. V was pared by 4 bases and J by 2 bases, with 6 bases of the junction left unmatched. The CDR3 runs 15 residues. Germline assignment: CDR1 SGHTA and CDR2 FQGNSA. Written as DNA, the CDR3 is TGTGCCAGCAGCTCTCGACAGGGGGAGGCCTACGAGCAGTACTTC. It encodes CASSSRQGEAYEQYF.

This CDR3 reads CASRDSGGASSTEAFF. CDR3 DNA sequence: TGTGCCAGTAGGGATTCAGGGGGCGCATCGTCCACTGAAGCTTTCTTT. V and J are TRBV19 and TRBJ1-1, with 8 bases aligning to TRBD1. V lost 6 bases and J lost 4; bases outside the gene matches: 13. CDR3 length: 16 residues. Germline V CDR1 and CDR2: LNHDA, SQIVND (reference sequence).

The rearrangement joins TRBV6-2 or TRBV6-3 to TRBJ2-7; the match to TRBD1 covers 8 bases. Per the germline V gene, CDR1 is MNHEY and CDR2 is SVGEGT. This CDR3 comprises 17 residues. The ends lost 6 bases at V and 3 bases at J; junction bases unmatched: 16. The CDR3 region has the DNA TGTGCCAGCAGCCGATCAGGTGACAGGGGAGCTGGCTACGAGCAGTACTTC. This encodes CASSRSGDRGAGYEQYF.

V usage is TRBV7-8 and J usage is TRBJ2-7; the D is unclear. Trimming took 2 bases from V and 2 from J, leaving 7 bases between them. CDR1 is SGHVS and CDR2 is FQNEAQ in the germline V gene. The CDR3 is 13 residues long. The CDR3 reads CASSLYRAYEQYF. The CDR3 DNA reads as TGTGCCAGCAGCTTATACAGAGCCTACGAGCAGTACTTC.

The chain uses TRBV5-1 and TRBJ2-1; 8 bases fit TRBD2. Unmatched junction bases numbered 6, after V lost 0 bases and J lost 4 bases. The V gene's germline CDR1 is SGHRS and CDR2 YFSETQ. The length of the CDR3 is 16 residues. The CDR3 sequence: CASSLAGTSSYNEQFF. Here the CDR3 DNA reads TGCGCCAGCAGCTTGGCCGGGACTAGTTCTTACAATGAGCAGTTCTTC.

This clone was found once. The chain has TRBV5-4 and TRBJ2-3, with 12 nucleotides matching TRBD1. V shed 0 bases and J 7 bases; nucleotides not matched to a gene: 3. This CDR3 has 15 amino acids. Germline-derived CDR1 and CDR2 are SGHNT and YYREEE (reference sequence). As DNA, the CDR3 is TGTGCCAGCAGCTTGGGGGGACAGGGGGCAAATACGCAGTATTTT. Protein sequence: CASSLGGQGANTQYF.

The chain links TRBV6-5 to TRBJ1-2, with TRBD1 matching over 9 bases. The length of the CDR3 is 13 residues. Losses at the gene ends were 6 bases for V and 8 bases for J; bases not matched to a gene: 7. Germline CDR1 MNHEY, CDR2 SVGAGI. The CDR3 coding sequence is TGTGCCAGCAGGGGACAGGGACTGCGCGGCTACACCTTC. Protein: CASRGQGLRGYTF.

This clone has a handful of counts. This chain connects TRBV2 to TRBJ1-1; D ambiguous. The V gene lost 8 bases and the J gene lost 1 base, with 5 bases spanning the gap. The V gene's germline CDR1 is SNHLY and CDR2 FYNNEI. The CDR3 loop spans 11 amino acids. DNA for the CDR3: TGTGCCAGCGCAGAGAACACTGAAGCTTTCTTT. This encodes CASAENTEAFF.

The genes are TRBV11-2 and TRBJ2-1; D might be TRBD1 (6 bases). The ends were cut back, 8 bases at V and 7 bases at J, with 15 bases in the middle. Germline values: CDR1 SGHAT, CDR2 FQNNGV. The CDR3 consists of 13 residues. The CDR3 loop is CASRTQGKNEQFF. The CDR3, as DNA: TGTGCCAGCCGCACTCAGGGGAAGAATGAGCAGTTCTTC.

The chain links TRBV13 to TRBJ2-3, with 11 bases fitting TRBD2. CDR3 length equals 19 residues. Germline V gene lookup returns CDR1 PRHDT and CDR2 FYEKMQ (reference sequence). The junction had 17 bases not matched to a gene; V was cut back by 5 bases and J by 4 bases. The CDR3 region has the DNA TGTGCCAGCAGCCGCGGGACTAGCGGAAATCCCCGGGGCCCAGATACGCAGTATTTT. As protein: CASSRGTSGNPRGPDTQYF.